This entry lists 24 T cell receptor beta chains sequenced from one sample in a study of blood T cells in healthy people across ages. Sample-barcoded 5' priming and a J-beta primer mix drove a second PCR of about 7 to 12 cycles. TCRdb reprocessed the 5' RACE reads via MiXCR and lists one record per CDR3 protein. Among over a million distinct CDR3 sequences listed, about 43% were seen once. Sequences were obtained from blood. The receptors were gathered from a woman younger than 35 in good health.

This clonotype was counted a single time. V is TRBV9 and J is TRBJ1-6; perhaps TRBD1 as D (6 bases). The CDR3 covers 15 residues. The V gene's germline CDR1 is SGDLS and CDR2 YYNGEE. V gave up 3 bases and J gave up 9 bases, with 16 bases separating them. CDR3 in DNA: TGTGCCAGCAGCGAGGCGACAGGTGGGGTTTCACCCCTCCACTTT. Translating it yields CASSEATGGVSPLHF.

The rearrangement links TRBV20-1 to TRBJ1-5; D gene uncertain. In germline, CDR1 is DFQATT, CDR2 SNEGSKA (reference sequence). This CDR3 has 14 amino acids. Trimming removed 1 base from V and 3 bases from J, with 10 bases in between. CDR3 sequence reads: CSARGQRTNQPQHF. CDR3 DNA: TGCAGTGCTAGAGGGCAGAGAACCAATCAGCCCCAGCATTTT.

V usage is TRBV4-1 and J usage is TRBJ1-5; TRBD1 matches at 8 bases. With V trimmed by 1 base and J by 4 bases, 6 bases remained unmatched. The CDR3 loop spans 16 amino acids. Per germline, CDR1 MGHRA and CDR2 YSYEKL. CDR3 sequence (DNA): TGCGCCAGCAGCCAAGGGGGCAGGGGGCTGAATCAGCCCCAGCATTTT. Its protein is CASSQGGRGLNQPQHF.

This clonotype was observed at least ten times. The CDR3 DNA follows: TGTGCCAGCAGCTTGGGGCCCGTGGACAATGAGCAGTTCTTC. Protein product: CASSLGPVDNEQFF. The rearrangement uses TRBV5-5 and TRBJ2-1; no definite D call. V shed 0 bases and J shed 5 bases, with 9 bases lying between them. This CDR3 is built from 14 residues. The germline CDR1 and CDR2 sequences are SGHKS and YYEKEE (reference sequence).

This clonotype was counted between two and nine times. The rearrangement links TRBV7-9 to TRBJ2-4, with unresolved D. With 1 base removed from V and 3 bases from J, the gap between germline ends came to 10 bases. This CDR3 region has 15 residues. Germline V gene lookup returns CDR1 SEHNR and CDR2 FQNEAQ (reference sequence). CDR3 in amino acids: CASSLGGNGKNIQYF. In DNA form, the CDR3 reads TGTGCCAGCAGCTTAGGGGGAAATGGCAAAAACATTCAGTACTTC.

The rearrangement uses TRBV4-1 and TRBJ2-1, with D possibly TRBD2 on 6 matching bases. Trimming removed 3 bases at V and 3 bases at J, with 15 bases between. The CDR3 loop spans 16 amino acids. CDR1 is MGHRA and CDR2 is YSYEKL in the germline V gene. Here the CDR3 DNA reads TGCGCCAGCAGCCATCCTTTTCGGAGGGGCTACAATGAGCAGTTCTTC. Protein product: CASSHPFRRGYNEQFF.

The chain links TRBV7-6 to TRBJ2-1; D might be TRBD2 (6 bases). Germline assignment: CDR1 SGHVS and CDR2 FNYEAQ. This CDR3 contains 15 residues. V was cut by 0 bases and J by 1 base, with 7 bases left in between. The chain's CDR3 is CASSLALASYNEQFF. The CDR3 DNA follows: TGTGCCAGCAGCTTAGCCCTAGCGTCCTACAATGAGCAGTTCTTC.

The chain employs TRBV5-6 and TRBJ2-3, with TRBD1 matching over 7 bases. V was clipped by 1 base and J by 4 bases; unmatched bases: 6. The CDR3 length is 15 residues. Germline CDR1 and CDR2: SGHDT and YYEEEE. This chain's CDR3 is CASSLLGGAPDTQYF. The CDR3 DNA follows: TGTGCCAGCAGCTTGTTAGGGGGCGCGCCAGATACGCAGTATTTT.

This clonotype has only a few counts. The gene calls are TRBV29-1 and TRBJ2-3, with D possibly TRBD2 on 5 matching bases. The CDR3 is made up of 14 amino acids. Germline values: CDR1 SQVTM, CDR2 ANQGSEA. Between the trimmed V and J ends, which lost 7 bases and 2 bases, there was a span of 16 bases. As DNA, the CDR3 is TGCAGCGCAGAGGGTAGAGAAAACACAGATACGCAGTATTTT. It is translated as CSAEGRENTDTQYF.

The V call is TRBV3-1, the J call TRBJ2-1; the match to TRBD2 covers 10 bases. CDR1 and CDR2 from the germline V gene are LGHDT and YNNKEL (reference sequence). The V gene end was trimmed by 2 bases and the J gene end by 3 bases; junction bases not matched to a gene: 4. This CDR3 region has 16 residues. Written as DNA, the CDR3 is TGTGCCAGCAGCCAATTAGCGGGAGGTCTCTACAATGAGCAGTTCTTC. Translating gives CASSQLAGGLYNEQFF.

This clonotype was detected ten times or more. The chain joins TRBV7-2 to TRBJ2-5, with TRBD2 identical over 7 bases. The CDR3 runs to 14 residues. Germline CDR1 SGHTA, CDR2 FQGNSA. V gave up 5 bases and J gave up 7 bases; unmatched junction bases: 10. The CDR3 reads CASSAGLVATTQYF. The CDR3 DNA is TGTGCCAGCAGCGCCGGACTAGTGGCGACGACCCAGTACTTC.

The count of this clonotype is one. CDR3 sequence reads: CASSYATVSEAFF. The DNA for the CDR3 is TGTGCCAGCAGTTACGCGACAGTTTCTGAAGCTTTCTTT. The chain has TRBV6-5 and TRBJ1-1, with D possibly being TRBD1 (5 bases). Germline loops: CDR1 MNHEY, CDR2 SVGAGI. Trimming left V 2 bases short and J 6 bases short, with 10 bases between. This CDR3 has 13 amino acids.

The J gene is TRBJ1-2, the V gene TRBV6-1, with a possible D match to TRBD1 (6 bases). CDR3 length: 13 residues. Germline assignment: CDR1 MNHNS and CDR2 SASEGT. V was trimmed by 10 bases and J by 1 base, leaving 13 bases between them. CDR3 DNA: TGTGCCACGCGGGACACCGTTAACTATGGCTACACCTTC. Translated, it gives CATRDTVNYGYTF.

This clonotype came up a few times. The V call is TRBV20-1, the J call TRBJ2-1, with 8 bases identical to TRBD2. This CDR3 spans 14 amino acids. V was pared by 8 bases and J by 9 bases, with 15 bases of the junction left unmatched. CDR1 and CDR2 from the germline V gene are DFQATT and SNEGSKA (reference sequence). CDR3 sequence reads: CSFASSGIGGEQFF. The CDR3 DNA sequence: TGCAGTTTCGCAAGTAGCGGGATTGGAGGTGAGCAGTTCTTC.

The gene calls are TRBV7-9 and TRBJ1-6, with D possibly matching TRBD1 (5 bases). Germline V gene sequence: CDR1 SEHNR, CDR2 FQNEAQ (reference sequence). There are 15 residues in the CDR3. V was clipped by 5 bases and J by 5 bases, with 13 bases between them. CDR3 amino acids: CASSPMGRNNSPLHF. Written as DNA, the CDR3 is TGTGCCAGCAGCCCCATGGGACGGAATAATTCACCCCTCCACTTT.

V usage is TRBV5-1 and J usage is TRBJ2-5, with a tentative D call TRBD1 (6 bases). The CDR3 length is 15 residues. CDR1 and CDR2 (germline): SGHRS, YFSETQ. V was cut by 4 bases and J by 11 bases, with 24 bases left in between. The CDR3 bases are TGCGCCAGCAGCCACCGCGACAGGCCTCTCAATGAGCAGTACTTC. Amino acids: CASSHRDRPLNEQYF.

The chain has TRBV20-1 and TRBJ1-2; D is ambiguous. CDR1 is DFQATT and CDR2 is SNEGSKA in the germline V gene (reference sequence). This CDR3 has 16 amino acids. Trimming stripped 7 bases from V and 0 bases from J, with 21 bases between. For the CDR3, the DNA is TGCAGTGGGATGTATAGTGGGCAGACCTCTAACTATGGCTACACCTTC. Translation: CSGMYSGQTSNYGYTF.

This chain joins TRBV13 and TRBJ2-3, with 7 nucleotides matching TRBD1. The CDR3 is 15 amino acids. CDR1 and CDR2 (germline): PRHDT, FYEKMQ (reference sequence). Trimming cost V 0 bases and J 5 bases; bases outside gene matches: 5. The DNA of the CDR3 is TGTGCCAGCAGCTTAGGGGGGCAGGGGGTAGATACGCAGTATTTT. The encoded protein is CASSLGGQGVDTQYF.

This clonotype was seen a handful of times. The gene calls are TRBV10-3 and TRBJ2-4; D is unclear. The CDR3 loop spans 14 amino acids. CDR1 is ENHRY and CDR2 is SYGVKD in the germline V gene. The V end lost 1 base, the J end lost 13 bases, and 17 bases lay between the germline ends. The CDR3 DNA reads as TGTGCCATCAGTGAGTTTGGGGTTGTGGAAGAGCAGTACTTC. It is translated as CAISEFGVVEEQYF.

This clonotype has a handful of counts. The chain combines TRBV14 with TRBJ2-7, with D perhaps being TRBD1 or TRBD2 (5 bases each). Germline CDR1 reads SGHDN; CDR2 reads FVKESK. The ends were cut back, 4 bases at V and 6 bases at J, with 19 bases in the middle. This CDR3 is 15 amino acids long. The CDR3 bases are TGTGCCAGCAGCCGGAATGAGGGGTTCTTGGTCGAGCAGTACTTC. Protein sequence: CASSRNEGFLVEQYF.

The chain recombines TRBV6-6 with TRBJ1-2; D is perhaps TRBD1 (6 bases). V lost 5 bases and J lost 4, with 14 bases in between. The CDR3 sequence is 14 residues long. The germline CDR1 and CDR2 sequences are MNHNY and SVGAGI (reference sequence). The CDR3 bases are TGTGCCAGCAGTCGCAACAGGGAACCCTATGGCTACACCTTC. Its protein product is CASSRNREPYGYTF.

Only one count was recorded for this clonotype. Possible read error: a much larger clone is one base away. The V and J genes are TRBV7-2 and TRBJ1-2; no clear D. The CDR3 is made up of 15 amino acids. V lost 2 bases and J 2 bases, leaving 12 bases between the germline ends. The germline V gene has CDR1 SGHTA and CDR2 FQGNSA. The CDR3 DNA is TGTACCAGCAGCTTAACGCCCGGGCAAAACTATGGCTACACCTTC. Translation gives CTSSLTPGQNYGYTF.

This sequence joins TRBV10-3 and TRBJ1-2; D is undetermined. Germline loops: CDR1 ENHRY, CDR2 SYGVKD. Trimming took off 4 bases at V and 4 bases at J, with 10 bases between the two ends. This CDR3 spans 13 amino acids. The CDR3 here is CAISGGNSYGYTF. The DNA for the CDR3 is TGTGCCATCAGTGGAGGCAATTCCTATGGCTACACCTTC.

The chain's CDR3 is CASSLSQHYEQYF. CDR3 sequence (DNA): TGTGCCAGCAGTTTATCTCAACACTACGAGCAGTACTTC. The V and J genes are TRBV27 and TRBJ2-4; D is unresolved. Judging by the DNA end, TRBJ2-7 fits better; the J call may be wrong. CDR3 length equals 13 residues. Germline assignment: CDR1 MNHEY and CDR2 SMNVEV (reference sequence).